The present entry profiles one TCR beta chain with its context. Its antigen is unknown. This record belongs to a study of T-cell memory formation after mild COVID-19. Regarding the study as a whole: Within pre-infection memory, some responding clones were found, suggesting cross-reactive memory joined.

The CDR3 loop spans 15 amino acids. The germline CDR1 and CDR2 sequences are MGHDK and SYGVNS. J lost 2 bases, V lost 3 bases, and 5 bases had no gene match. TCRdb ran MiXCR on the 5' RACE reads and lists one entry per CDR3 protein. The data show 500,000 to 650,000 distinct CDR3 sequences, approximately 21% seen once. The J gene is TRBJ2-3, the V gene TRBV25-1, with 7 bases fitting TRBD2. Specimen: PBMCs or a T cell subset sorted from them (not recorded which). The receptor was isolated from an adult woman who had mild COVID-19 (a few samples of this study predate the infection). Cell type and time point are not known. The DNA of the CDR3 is TGTGCCAGCAGTGAGGGAGGGCGGAACACAGATACGCAGTATTTT. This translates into CASSEGGRNTDTQYF.